Shown below are 11 T cell receptor beta chains from a single sample sequenced in a study of Ad26.COV2.S vaccination and SARS-CoV-2 variants. Sample treatment: about 20 received Ad26.COV2.S at low or high dose, single or two shots; roughly five received placebo; per-sample allocation not given. Specimens were obtained on day 63 following the first vaccine or placebo injection. Here immunoSEQ multiplex PCR was the method, and the copy in TCRdb shows in-frame clones only, minus some. Among about 350,000 clones, 75% to 90% were seen once, and the ten largest hold roughly 10%. The source was peripheral blood, collected in a trial of Ad26.COV2.S vaccine versus placebo. These receptor sequences come from a person between 18 and 65 years old who received the Ad26.COV2.S COVID-19 vaccine or a placebo.

The rearrangement joins TRBV5-6 to TRBJ1-3, with D perhaps matching TRBD1 (6 bases). The CDR3 is 18 amino acids. Trimming removed 3 bases from V and 0 bases from J, with 19 bases in between. From germline, CDR1 is SGHDT and CDR2 YYEEEE. The DNA of the CDR3 is TGTGCCAGCAGCTCTACTCCCTACAGGGAGAGCTCTGGAAACACCATATATTTT. Its protein is CASSSTPYRESSGNTIYF.

A single count supports this clone. This rearrangement joins TRBV7-3 to TRBJ2-1, with D possibly TRBD2 on 5 matching bases. This CDR3 is built from 15 residues. V was trimmed by 1 base and J by 2 bases, leaving 9 bases between them. Germline V gene sequence: CDR1 SGHTA, CDR2 FQGTGA. The CDR3 nucleotides read TGTGCCAGCAGCTTAAAAGCGGATGCCTACAATGAGCAGTTCTTC. It specifies CASSLKADAYNEQFF.

This chain links TRBV7-2 with TRBJ1-5; D is perhaps TRBD1 (5 bases). This CDR3 is built from 13 residues. The V end was cut by 1 base, the J end by 9 bases, with 10 bases between. The germline V gene has CDR1 SGHTA and CDR2 FQGNSA. The CDR3 here is CASSLDRLGPQHF. As DNA, the CDR3 is TGTGCCAGCAGCTTAGACAGGTTGGGGCCCCAGCATTTT.

The chain couples TRBV5-4 to TRBJ1-1; D is unresolved. Per germline, CDR1 SGHNT and CDR2 YYREEE (reference sequence). The CDR3 consists of 13 residues. V dropped 4 bases and J dropped 0 bases, with 7 bases sitting between them. For the CDR3, the DNA is TGTGCCAGCAGCCGGACGGTGAACACTGAAGCTTTCTTT. Its translation is CASSRTVNTEAFF.

V is TRBV29-1 and J is TRBJ1-1; 7 positions agree with TRBD1. The ends lost 1 base at V and 7 bases at J; junction bases unmatched: 0. CDR1 and CDR2 (germline): SQVTM, ANQGSEA. CDR3 length equals 11 residues. The CDR3 DNA reads TGCAGCGTTGAAGGGACAGGTGAAGCTTTCTTT. It yields the protein CSVEGTGEAFF.

V is TRBV5-6 and J is TRBJ2-1; weak D call: TRBD2 (6 bases). CDR1 is SGHDT and CDR2 is YYEEEE in the germline V gene. This CDR3 has 15 residues. With 0 bases removed from V and 6 bases from J, the gap between germline ends came to 13 bases. The CDR3 DNA follows: TGTGCCAGCAGCTTGGATCGGGGGAACGGCAATGAGCAGTTCTTC. Its translation is CASSLDRGNGNEQFF.

A few counts support this clone. The rearrangement uses TRBV7-2 and TRBJ2-7; TRBD1 agrees at 9 bases. Germline CDR1 SGHTA, CDR2 FQGNSA. This CDR3 has 14 amino acids. Germline trimming cut 5 bases from V and 3 bases from J; bases unmatched to any gene: 5. CDR3 in DNA: TGTGCCAGCAGCGTACAGGGGGCGCGCTACGAGCAGTACTTC. This sequence encodes CASSVQGARYEQYF.

The chain uses TRBV5-6 and TRBJ2-7, with D possibly TRBD1 on 6 matching bases. Germline lookup yields CDR1 SGHDT and CDR2 YYEEEE. This CDR3 has 16 residues. V was trimmed by 2 bases and J by 2 bases, leaving 17 bases between them. CDR3 sequence: CASSFGIQGVTYEQYF. The CDR3 DNA follows: TGTGCCAGCAGCTTTGGGATACAGGGCGTAACCTACGAGCAGTACTTC.

The genes are TRBV7-9 and TRBJ2-1; 10 bases are a match to TRBD2. CDR1 is SEHNR, CDR2 FQNEAQ, per germline (reference sequence). The CDR3 has 15 residues. Unmatched junction bases numbered 7, after V lost 5 bases and J lost 6 bases. The CDR3 reads CASSPTSGGGNEQFF. The CDR3 DNA sequence: TGTGCCAGCAGCCCCACCAGCGGGGGGGGCAATGAGCAGTTCTTC. The full variable domain, rest sourced from reference TRBV7-9 and TRBJ2-1, is DTGVSQNPRHKITKRGQNVTFRCDPISEHNRLYWYRQTLGQGPEFLTYFQNEAQLEKSRLLSDRFSAERPKGSFSTLEIQRTEQGDSAMYLCASSPTSGGGNEQFFGPGTRLTVL.

The V and J genes are TRBV25-1 and TRBJ2-1, with D perhaps TRBD1 or TRBD2 (6 bases each). Germline CDR1 MGHDK, CDR2 SYGVNS. The CDR3 consists of 15 residues. Trimming left V 5 bases short and J 11 bases short, with 22 bases between. The DNA of the CDR3 is TGTGCCAGCAGTTGGGGGGCTCTGTCCTCCCAAAAGCAGTTCTTC. Protein: CASSWGALSSQKQFF.

The chain carries TRBV5-1 and TRBJ1-6, with D tentatively TRBD1 (5 bases). The CDR3 has 15 residues. Trimming took off 0 bases at V and 10 bases at J, with 14 bases between the two ends. Germline-derived CDR1 and CDR2 are SGHRS and YFSETQ. CDR3 sequence: CASSLGAGTYSPLHF. DNA of the CDR3: TGCGCCAGCAGCTTGGGGGCAGGGACTTACTCACCCCTCCACTTT.